These 21 T cell receptor beta chains came from one sample sequenced in a study of blood T cell repertoires in COVID-19. Profiled with immunoSEQ multiplex PCR; TCRdb holds only in-frame clones, not every one. The sample shows about 87,000 clones, about 88% of them seen only once. The source material was peripheral blood. These receptors were obtained from a man aged 35 to 55 with acute or convalescent COVID-19.

V is TRBV30 and J is TRBJ1-3; D is unclear. Between the trimmed V and J ends, which lost 0 bases and 2 bases, there was a span of 14 bases. Germline V gives CDR1 GTSNPN, CDR2 SVGIG (reference sequence). There are 16 residues in the CDR3. CDR3 in amino acids: CAWSVSDWAPGNTIYF. The CDR3 DNA reads as TGTGCCTGGAGTGTTTCGGATTGGGCTCCTGGAAACACCATATATTTT.

V gene TRBV7-2 combines with J gene TRBJ2-2; TRBD1 agrees at 9 bases. The junction had 10 bases not matched to a gene; V was cut back by 6 bases and J by 2 bases. This CDR3 comprises 17 residues. The germline gives CDR1 SGHTA, CDR2 FQGNSA. The CDR3 loop is CASRLGDREPNTGELFF. CDR3 coding DNA: TGTGCCAGCAGGTTGGGGGACAGGGAACCAAACACCGGGGAGCTGTTTTTT.

This clone was counted only a few times. The chain recombines TRBV10-1 with TRBJ1-5, with 9 bases matching TRBD1. V lost 6 bases to trimming and J lost 2 bases; unmatched junction nucleotides: 17. This CDR3 contains 19 residues. The germline CDR1 and CDR2 sequences are WNHNN and SYGVQD (reference sequence). The CDR3 DNA reads as TGCGCCAGCAGCTGCAATACAGGGGGCTCGGGATTGTGCAATCAGCCCCAGCATTTT. This sequence encodes CASSCNTGGSGLCNQPQHF.

The chain uses TRBV5-6 and TRBJ1-1, with D maybe TRBD1 (5 bases). There are 15 residues in the CDR3. The germline V and J ends were trimmed by 4 bases and 1 base, with 14 bases remaining between them. Germline-derived CDR1 and CDR2 are SGHDT and YYEEEE. The CDR3 DNA follows: TGTGCCAGCAGCCCGGGGGGGATGGGGAACACTGAAGCTTTCTTT. It is translated as CASSPGGMGNTEAFF.

This chain joins TRBV6-5 and TRBJ2-3; TRBD1 might be the D (5 bases). The CDR3 is 14 residues long. V was pared by 6 bases and J by 1 base, with 11 bases between. The V gene's germline CDR1 is MNHEY and CDR2 SVGAGI. The CDR3 region has the DNA TGTGCCAGCAGGGGTGACAGACGCACAGATACGCAGTATTTT. Amino acid sequence: CASRGDRRTDTQYF.

This sequence joins TRBV5-6 and TRBJ1-1, with D unresolved. Trimming removed 1 base from V and 1 base from J, with 5 bases in between. Germline assignment: CDR1 SGHDT and CDR2 YYEEEE. The CDR3 has 13 residues. The CDR3 is CASSLTQNTEAFF. CDR3 nucleotides: TGTGCCAGCAGCTTGACACAGAACACTGAAGCTTTCTTT.

The rearrangement uses TRBV5-1 and TRBJ2-7; a weak D match, TRBD1 (6 bases). The CDR3 is made up of 15 amino acids. V gave up 7 bases and J gave up 2 bases, with 19 bases separating them. Germline loops: CDR1 SGHRS, CDR2 YFSETQ. The CDR3 DNA follows: TGCGCCAGCTCCGACAGGAACCTAATCCCCTACGAGCAGTACTTC. This gives the protein CASSDRNLIPYEQYF.

J is TRBJ2-5 and V is TRBV18, with D possibly TRBD1 on 6 matching bases. CDR1 is KGHSH, CDR2 LQKENI, per germline. Trimming pared 3 bases from V and 0 bases from J, leaving 14 bases between. The length of the CDR3 is 16 residues. CDR3 DNA: TGTGCCAGCTCACCGGGGGTCAGGGGCAACCAAGAGACCCAGTACTTC. This codes for CASSPGVRGNQETQYF.

The rearrangement uses TRBV5-1 and TRBJ1-1, with D perhaps matching TRBD1 (6 bases). Germline V gene sequence: CDR1 SGHRS, CDR2 YFSETQ. The V end was cut by 2 bases, the J end by 1 base, with 12 bases between. The CDR3 has 15 amino acids. The CDR3 bases are TGCGCCAGCAGCTTACAGGGAGCCGCGAACACTGAAGCTTTCTTT. Translated, it gives CASSLQGAANTEAFF.

This chain uses TRBV7-2 with TRBJ2-7, with a weak D call TRBD1 (8 bases). Trimming stripped 5 bases from V and 6 bases from J, with 20 bases between. The CDR3 has 15 amino acids. Germline CDR1 reads SGHTA; CDR2 reads FQGNSA. The CDR3 bases are TGTGCCAGCAGCATACACAGGGGGGGTTCAGCCGAGCAGTACTTC. Residues: CASSIHRGGSAEQYF.

CDR3 region: CASSQEGGASNQPQHF. CDR3 in DNA: TGCGCCAGCAGCCAAGAAGGAGGGGCGAGCAATCAGCCCCAGCATTTT. The chain links TRBV4-1 to TRBJ1-5, with a possible D match to TRBD1 (5 bases). Germline-derived CDR1 and CDR2 are MGHRA and YSYEKL. The V end lost 0 bases, the J end lost 1 base, and 10 bases lay between the germline ends. This CDR3 is 16 amino acids long.

J is TRBJ2-5 and V is TRBV7-3; D might be TRBD2 (6 bases). The V gene lost 1 base and the J gene lost 10 bases, with 13 bases spanning the gap. In germline, CDR1 is SGHTA, CDR2 FQGTGA. CDR3 length equals 13 residues. CDR3 sequence: CASSLRPRLDQYF. The CDR3 DNA follows: TGTGCCAGCAGCTTAAGGCCCAGACTAGACCAGTACTTC.

This rearrangement joins TRBV6-2 or TRBV6-3 to TRBJ2-1; the match to TRBD1 covers 11 bases. J gave up 7 bases and V 1 base, and 12 bases lay outside the gene matches. The CDR3 runs to 18 residues. CDR1 is MNHEY and CDR2 is SVGEGT in the germline V gene. The CDR3 protein is CASSYLTPAGTGGNEQFF. In DNA, the CDR3 is TGTGCCAGCAGTTACTTGACCCCGGCAGGGACAGGGGGGAATGAGCAGTTCTTC.

The chain has TRBV11-2 and TRBJ2-2; possible D gene TRBD2, 6 bases. The germline CDR1 and CDR2 sequences are SGHAT and FQNNGV. V was clipped by 3 bases and J by 4 bases, with 24 bases between them. This CDR3 has 19 residues. CDR3 DNA sequence: TGTGCCAGCAGCTTCATCAAATCCACGGGAGCCTCCCTCACCGGGGAGCTGTTTTTT. It encodes CASSFIKSTGASLTGELFF.

In its sample, this clone was seen once. CDR3 region: CASSILAGGNEQFF. CDR3 in DNA: TGTGCCAGTAGTATCCTCGCGGGAGGGAATGAGCAGTTCTTC. The chain couples TRBV19 to TRBJ2-1, with TRBD2 matching 9 bases. Per the germline V gene, CDR1 is LNHDA and CDR2 is SQIVND (reference sequence). V lost 3 bases and J lost 7; bases outside the gene matches: 4. There are 14 residues in the CDR3.

The chain joins TRBV6-1 to TRBJ1-2; D remains unclear. The CDR3 is 12 amino acids. Trimming took off 2 bases at V and 4 bases at J, with 5 bases between the two ends. Germline CDR1 is MNHNS and CDR2 is SASEGT. In DNA, the CDR3 is TGTGCCAGCAGTGAACGGAGCTATGGCTACACCTTC. Encoded protein: CASSERSYGYTF.

The CDR3 DNA reads TGTGCCAGCAGCTTGAGGTTTCAGGGGATCTATGGCTACACCTTC. Protein product: CASSLRFQGIYGYTF. V usage is TRBV5-6 and J usage is TRBJ1-2; D is perhaps TRBD1 (6 bases). The ends were cut back, 1 base at V and 4 bases at J, with 14 bases in the middle. CDR3 length: 15 residues. CDR1 SGHDT and CDR2 YYEEEE come from the germline V gene.

The chain recombines TRBV15 with TRBJ2-5, with 9 bases matching TRBD1. This CDR3 contains 15 residues. V lost 1 base to trimming and J lost 5 bases; unmatched junction nucleotides: 5. Per germline, CDR1 LNHNV and CDR2 YYDKDF (reference sequence). CDR3 residues: CATSRGGQGGETQYF. DNA of the CDR3: TGTGCCACCAGCAGAGGGGGACAGGGTGGGGAGACCCAGTACTTC.

This clone appeared once. The rearrangement uses TRBV5-1 and TRBJ2-7, with 9 bases identical to TRBD2. V gave up 0 bases and J gave up 7 bases; unmatched junction bases: 11. The CDR3 has 16 amino acids. Germline CDR1 and CDR2: SGHRS and YFSETQ. Here the CDR3 reads CASSLASGGSLREQYF. DNA for the CDR3: TGCGCCAGCAGCTTGGCCAGCGGGGGGTCTCTCAGGGAGCAGTACTTC.

V usage is TRBV19 and J usage is TRBJ1-4; 7 bases map to TRBD1. CDR1 and CDR2 from the germline V gene are LNHDA and SQIVND (reference sequence). V trimming: 6 bases; J trimming: 8 bases; junction bases outside the gene matches: 12. The length of the CDR3 is 15 residues. The CDR3 region has the DNA TGTGCCAGTAGGGACAGGTCCCGCCCTTGGGAAAAACTGTTTTTT. This sequence encodes CASRDRSRPWEKLFF. Combining the CDR3 with reference TRBV19 and TRBJ1-4 gives the whole variable domain DGGITQSPKYLFRKEGQNVTLSCEQNLNHDAMYWYRQDPGQGLRLIYYSQIVNDFQKGDIAEGYSVSREKKESFPLTVTSAQKNPTAFYLCASRDRSRPWEKLFFGSGTQLSVL.

The chain combines TRBV19 with TRBJ1-6; 9 nucleotides line up with TRBD1. Germline lookup yields CDR1 LNHDA and CDR2 SQIVND (reference sequence). J was trimmed by 4 bases and V by 4 bases; bases with no gene match: 2. The CDR3 consists of 15 residues. CDR3 bases: TGTGCCAGTAGTACGGACAGGGGATATAATTCACCCCTCCACTTT. Its protein is CASSTDRGYNSPLHF.